These T cell receptor beta chains were read from a single sample in a study of vaccination and CD4 T cells after COVID-19. TCRdb re-analysed the PCR reads in MiXCR, keeping a single row per CDR3 protein. Among about 24,000 distinct CDR3 sequences listed, 50% to 65% were seen once. The sequences come from CD4+ T cells from blood, collected before SARS-CoV-2 vaccination. Receptor source: a human donor who had recovered from COVID-19. CDR3s include the opening cysteine and the closing phenylalanine or tryptophan. The order of the fields is CDR3 protein, CDR3 DNA, V gene, clone size, J gene, D gene. The D gene is left open where the match is weak. A row's size may be missing; if present it is once, few, many or a size class.

CDR3 protein: CASSILPMYEQYF
CDR3 DNA: TGTGCCAGCAGTATACTTCCGATGTACGAGCAGTACTTC
V gene: TRBV6-1
clone size: -
J gene: TRBJ2-7
D gene: -

CDR3 protein: CASSIQPTGVHEQFF
CDR3 DNA: TGTGCCAGTAGTATCCAACCGACAGGGGTGCATGAGCAGTTCTTC
V gene: TRBV19
clone size: -
J gene: TRBJ2-1
D gene: TRBD1

CDR3 protein: CASRETGNTEAFF
CDR3 DNA: TGTGCCAGCAGGGAAACAGGGAACACTGAAGCTTTCTTT
V gene: TRBV2
clone size: few
J gene: TRBJ1-1
D gene: -

CDR3 protein: CASSFGGTSYNEQFF
CDR3 DNA: TGTGCCAGCAGTTTCGGAGGGACCTCGTACAATGAGCAGTTCTTC
V gene: TRBV6-5
clone size: few
J gene: TRBJ2-1
D gene: -

CDR3 protein: CASSPTPPLLGHEQYF
CDR3 DNA: TGTGCCAGCAGCCCCACCCCACCGCTCCTAGGCCACGAGCAGTACTTC
V gene: TRBV28
clone size: -
J gene: TRBJ2-7
D gene: -

CDR3 protein: CASSGVFGYGYTF
CDR3 DNA: TGTGCCAGTAGTGGGGTGTTCGGCTATGGCTACACCTTC
V gene: TRBV19
clone size: -
J gene: TRBJ1-2
D gene: -

CDR3 protein: CASRTQGAVTGELFF
CDR3 DNA: TGTGCCAGCAGAACCCAGGGGGCAGTAACCGGGGAGCTGTTTTTT
V gene: TRBV7-8
clone size: -
J gene: TRBJ2-2
D gene: TRBD1

CDR3 protein: CASNGGPNTEAFF
CDR3 DNA: TGCGCCAGCAACGGAGGCCCGAACACTGAAGCTTTCTTT
V gene: TRBV5-1
clone size: once
J gene: TRBJ1-1
D gene: -

CDR3 protein: CSAIVGVASSDTQYF
CDR3 DNA: TGCAGTGCTATCGTCGGGGTAGCGAGTTCAGATACGCAGTATTTT
V gene: TRBV20-1
clone size: few
J gene: TRBJ2-3
D gene: -

CDR3 protein: CSARDSSGRAGYEQYF
CDR3 DNA: TGCAGTGCTAGAGATTCTAGCGGGAGGGCTGGTTACGAGCAGTACTTC
V gene: TRBV20-1
clone size: -
J gene: TRBJ2-7
D gene: TRBD2

CDR3 protein: CASSQDPGGGSYEQYF
CDR3 DNA: TGTGCCAGCAGCCAAGATCCTGGCGGGGGCTCCTACGAGCAGTACTTC
V gene: TRBV4-2
clone size: -
J gene: TRBJ2-7
D gene: TRBD2

CDR3 protein: CASSWGETQYF
CDR3 DNA: TGTGCCAGCAGTTGGGGGGAGACCCAGTACTTC
V gene: TRBV11-2
clone size: -
J gene: TRBJ2-5
D gene: -

CDR3 protein: CASSLRAVGTGDAGELFF
CDR3 DNA: TGTGCCAGTAGCCTCCGGGCAGTAGGGACAGGGGATGCCGGGGAGCTGTTTTTT
V gene: TRBV19
clone size: -
J gene: TRBJ2-2
D gene: TRBD1

CDR3 protein: CSAKLGQNHNQPQHF
CDR3 DNA: TGCAGTGCTAAATTAGGACAGAACCACAATCAGCCCCAGCATTTT
V gene: TRBV20-1
clone size: few
J gene: TRBJ1-5
D gene: -

CDR3 protein: CASSSKLIAGESASEQFF
CDR3 DNA: TGTGCCAGCAGCTCAAAACTTATAGCGGGAGAATCCGCAAGTGAGCAGTTCTTC
V gene: TRBV7-8
clone size: once
J gene: TRBJ2-1
D gene: TRBD2

CDR3 protein: CSARASGRASGTQYF
CDR3 DNA: TGCAGTGCTAGAGCTAGCGGGAGGGCCAGTGGTACGCAGTATTTT
V gene: TRBV20-1
clone size: -
J gene: TRBJ2-3
D gene: TRBD2

CDR3 protein: CASDGKGDGPPDGYTF
CDR3 DNA: TGTGCCAGCGATGGCAAAGGGGACGGTCCCCCAGATGGCTACACCTTC
V gene: TRBV21-1
clone size: few
J gene: TRBJ1-2
D gene: -

CDR3 protein: CASSGLPSGRESSYNEQFF
CDR3 DNA: TGTGCCAGCAGCGGGCTCCCTAGCGGGAGGGAGAGCTCCTACAATGAGCAGTTCTTC
V gene: TRBV5-4
clone size: once
J gene: TRBJ2-1
D gene: TRBD2

CDR3 protein: CASSWGTGEKNEQFF
CDR3 DNA: TGTGCCAGTAGTTGGGGGACAGGGGAAAAGAATGAGCAGTTCTTC
V gene: TRBV19
clone size: -
J gene: TRBJ2-1
D gene: TRBD1

CDR3 protein: CASSYSSGSVPGELFF
CDR3 DNA: TGTGCCAGCAGTTACAGTTCTGGGTCGGTCCCCGGGGAGCTGTTTTTT
V gene: TRBV6-5
clone size: -
J gene: TRBJ2-2
D gene: -

CDR3 protein: CASSPLSQGTDYGYTF
CDR3 DNA: TGTGCCAGCTCACCACTTAGTCAGGGAACCGACTATGGCTACACCTTC
V gene: TRBV18
clone size: -
J gene: TRBJ1-2
D gene: -

CDR3 protein: CATSRDTGARPQYF
CDR3 DNA: TGTGCCACCAGCAGAGATACGGGGGCCCGGCCCCAGTACTTC
V gene: TRBV15
clone size: few
J gene: TRBJ2-5
D gene: -

CDR3 protein: CASKRREQTGELFF
CDR3 DNA: TGTGCCAGCAAAAGACGGGAACAGACCGGGGAGCTGTTTTTT
V gene: TRBV27
clone size: once
J gene: TRBJ2-2
D gene: -

CDR3 protein: CSYYPRTGRPVAFF
CDR3 DNA: TGCAGCTATTATCCCCGGACAGGGCGACCTGTGGCTTTCTTT
V gene: TRBV29-1
clone size: few
J gene: TRBJ1-1
D gene: TRBD1

CDR3 protein: CASSPTVSNSPLHF
CDR3 DNA: TGTGCCAGCAGCCCGACGGTCTCTAATTCACCCCTCCACTTT
V gene: TRBV14
clone size: -
J gene: TRBJ1-6
D gene: -

CDR3 protein: CASSLGQRNQPQHF
CDR3 DNA: TGTGCCAGCAGTTTAGGGCAGAGAAATCAGCCCCAGCATTTT
V gene: TRBV12-3/TRBV12-4
clone size: once
J gene: TRBJ1-5
D gene: -

CDR3 protein: CASSYFNYEQYF
CDR3 DNA: TGTGCCAGCAGTTATTTCAACTACGAGCAGTACTTC
V gene: TRBV28
clone size: -
J gene: TRBJ2-7
D gene: -

CDR3 protein: CSVEDPLGTSLVGVTDTQYF
CDR3 DNA: TGCAGCGTTGAAGATCCTCTGGGGACTAGCTTAGTGGGGGTCACAGATACGCAGTATTTT
V gene: TRBV29-1
clone size: once
J gene: TRBJ2-3
D gene: TRBD2

CDR3 protein: CASSATGGDSPLHF
CDR3 DNA: TGTGCCAGCAGCGCTACAGGGGGGGATTCACCCCTCCACTTT
V gene: TRBV12-3/TRBV12-4
clone size: few
J gene: TRBJ1-6
D gene: TRBD1

CDR3 protein: CASRTGRVTEAFF
CDR3 DNA: TGTGCCAGCCGGACGGGCAGGGTCACTGAAGCTTTCTTT
V gene: TRBV6-2/TRBV6-3
clone size: -
J gene: TRBJ1-1
D gene: -

CDR3 protein: CASSLRAEYTDTQYF
CDR3 DNA: TGTGCCAGCAGCTTAAGGGCGGAATATACAGATACGCAGTATTTT
V gene: TRBV7-3
clone size: -
J gene: TRBJ2-3
D gene: -

CDR3 protein: CASSPHDRGGEKLFF
CDR3 DNA: TGTGCCAGCAGTCCGCACGACAGGGGAGGCGAAAAACTGTTTTTT
V gene: TRBV28
clone size: -
J gene: TRBJ1-4
D gene: TRBD1

CDR3 protein: CASSTRVKQFF
CDR3 DNA: TGTGCCAGTAGTACCCGGGTAAAGCAGTTCTTC
V gene: TRBV19
clone size: -
J gene: TRBJ2-1
D gene: -